The clone carrying this T cell receptor beta chain was seen only a few times. These data are taken from a study of preoperative IRX-2 immunotherapy in early breast cancer. The treatment was: preoperative locoregional IRX-2 cytokine immunotherapy. This phase Ib study tested locoregional IRX-2 cytokine immunotherapy given before surgery. Trimming took off 6 bases at V and 4 bases at J, with 16 bases between the two ends. Per the germline V gene, CDR1 is MDHEN and CDR2 is SYDVKM. The CDR3 spans 16 residues. Some clones are missing from TCRdb's copy, which holds only in-frame ones; the method was immunoSEQ multiplex PCR. The sample has roughly 40,000 clones, 60% to 85% seen once; the top ten hold 0.95% to 1.5%.

The sequences come from tumor tissue, collected after IRX-2 immunotherapy. V gene TRBV28 combines with J gene TRBJ2-6, with D possibly TRBD2 on 6 matching bases. This clonotype was sampled from a human donor with breast cancer. The CDR3 DNA follows: TGTGCCAGCAGGGAGGGTATTTCCTCAGGGGCCAACGTCCTGACTTTC. Translating gives CASREGISSGANVLTF.